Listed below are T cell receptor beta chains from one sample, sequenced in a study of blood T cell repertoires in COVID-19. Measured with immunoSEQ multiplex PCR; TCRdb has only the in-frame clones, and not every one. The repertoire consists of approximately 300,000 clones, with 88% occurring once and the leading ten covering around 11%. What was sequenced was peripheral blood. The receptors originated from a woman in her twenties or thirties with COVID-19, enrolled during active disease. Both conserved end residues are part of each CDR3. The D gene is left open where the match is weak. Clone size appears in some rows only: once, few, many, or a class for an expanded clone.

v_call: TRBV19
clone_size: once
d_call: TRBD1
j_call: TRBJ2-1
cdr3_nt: TGTGCCAGTACTATAGGTAGGACAGGGGGGGCACAAGAGCAGTTCTTC
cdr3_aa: CASTIGRTGGAQEQFF

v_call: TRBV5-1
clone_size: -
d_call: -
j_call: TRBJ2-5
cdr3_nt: TGCGCCAGCAGCTTGGGACAGGCTCGGGAGACCCAGTACTTC
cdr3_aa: CASSLGQARETQYF

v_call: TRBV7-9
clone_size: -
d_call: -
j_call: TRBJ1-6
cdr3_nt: TGTGCCAGCAGCCCTGAGGGGGGGGCGCCCGGTTCACCCCTCCACTTT
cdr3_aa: CASSPEGGAPGSPLHF

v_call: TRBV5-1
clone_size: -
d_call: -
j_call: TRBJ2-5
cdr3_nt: TGCGCCAGCAGCTCAAATACCCCAGATGGAGAGACCCAGTACTTC
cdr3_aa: CASSSNTPDGETQYF

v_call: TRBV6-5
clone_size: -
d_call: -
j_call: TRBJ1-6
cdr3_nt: TGTGCCAGCAGTTACTGGGGGCGCAGGAATTCACCCCTCCACTTT
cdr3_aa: CASSYWGRRNSPLHF

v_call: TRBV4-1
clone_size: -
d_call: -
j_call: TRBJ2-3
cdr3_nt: TGCGCCAGCAGCCAAGATCCCGGAGGGGCCCGCACAGATACGCAGTATTTT
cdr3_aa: CASSQDPGGARTDTQYF

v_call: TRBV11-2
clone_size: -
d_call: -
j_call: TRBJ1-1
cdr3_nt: TGTGCCAGCAGCCCATCAGGGATTGAAGCTTTCTTT
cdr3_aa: CASSPSGIEAFF

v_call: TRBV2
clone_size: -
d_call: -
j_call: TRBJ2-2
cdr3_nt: TGTGCCAGCAGCGACACCGGGGAGCTGTTTTTT
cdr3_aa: CASSDTGELFF

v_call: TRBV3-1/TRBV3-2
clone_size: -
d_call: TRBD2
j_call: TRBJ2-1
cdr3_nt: TGTGCCAGCAGCCAAGGAGCTAGCGGGGGCTACAATGAGCAGTTCTTC
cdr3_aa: CASSQGASGGYNEQFF

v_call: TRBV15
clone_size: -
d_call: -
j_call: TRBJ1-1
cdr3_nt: TGTGCCACCAGCATTAACAGGGTTTCAGAAGCTTTCTTT
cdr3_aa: CATSINRVSEAFF

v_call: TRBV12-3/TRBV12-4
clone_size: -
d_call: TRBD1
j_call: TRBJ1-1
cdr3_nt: TGTGCCACGGACAGGGGAGGCACTGAAGCTTTCTTT
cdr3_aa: CATDRGGTEAFF

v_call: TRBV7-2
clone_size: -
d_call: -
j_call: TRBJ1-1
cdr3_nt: TGTGCCAGCAGCTCATGGGGGGTGAACACTGAAGCTTTCTTT
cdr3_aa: CASSSWGVNTEAFF

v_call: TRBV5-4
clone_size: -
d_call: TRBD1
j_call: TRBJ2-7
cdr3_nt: TGTGCCAGCAGCCCCGGGACAGGGGAGTACGAGCAGTACTTC
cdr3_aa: CASSPGTGEYEQYF

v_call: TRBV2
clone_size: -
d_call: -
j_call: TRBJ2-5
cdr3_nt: TGTGCCAGCAGTGAGGAAATCTACCCGGGGACCCAGTACTTC
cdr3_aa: CASSEEIYPGTQYF

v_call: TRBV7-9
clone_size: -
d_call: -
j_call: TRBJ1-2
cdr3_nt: TGTGCCAGCAGCTTCCAGGGAGGGGGCTATGGCTACACCTTC
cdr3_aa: CASSFQGGGYGYTF

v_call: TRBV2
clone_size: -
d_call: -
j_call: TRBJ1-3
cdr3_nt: TGTGCCAGCAGTGAGAGCTCTGGAAACACCATATATTTT
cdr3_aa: CASSESSGNTIYF

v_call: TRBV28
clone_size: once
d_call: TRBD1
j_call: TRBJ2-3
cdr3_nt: TGTGCCAGCGCCCCCCCTCAGGGGGCGAGGGATACGCAGTATTTT
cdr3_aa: CASAPPQGARDTQYF